This T cell receptor beta chain stems from a study of blood T cell repertoires in COVID-19. In the study overall: The United States, Italy and Spain provided the acute and convalescent COVID-19 samples. T cells, B-cell-depleted T cells, or PBMCs supplied cDNA or gDNA.

V lost 5 bases and J 0 bases, leaving 20 bases between the germline ends. CDR3 length: 17 amino acids. CDR1 and CDR2 (germline): PRHDT, FYEKMQ (reference sequence). Source study methods: Cell counts per sample came from amplifying reference gene primers. Assay used: immunoSEQ multiplex PCR; TCRdb lists only in-frame clones, some missing. V, J and clone size derive from that table, while D and trimming were established from the DNA sequence. The data contain roughly 100,000 clones, about 76% of them singletons. Specimen: peripheral blood. V is TRBV13 and J is TRBJ2-7; the D gene is possibly TRBD2 (5 bases). This clonotype was obtained from a woman in her sixties or seventies with acute or convalescent COVID-19. This chain's CDR3 is CASSPPSGSVSSYEQYF. CDR3 bases: TGTGCCAGCAGCCCTCCCTCGGGGAGCGTGTCCTCCTACGAGCAGTACTTC.